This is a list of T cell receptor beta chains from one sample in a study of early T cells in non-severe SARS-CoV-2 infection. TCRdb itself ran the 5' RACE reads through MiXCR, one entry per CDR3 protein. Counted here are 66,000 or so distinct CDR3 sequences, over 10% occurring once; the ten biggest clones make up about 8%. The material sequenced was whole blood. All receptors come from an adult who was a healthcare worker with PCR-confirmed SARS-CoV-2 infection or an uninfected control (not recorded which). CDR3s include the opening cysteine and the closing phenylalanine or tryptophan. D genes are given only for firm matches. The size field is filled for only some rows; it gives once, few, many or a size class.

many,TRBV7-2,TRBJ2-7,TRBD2,TGTGCCAGCAGCTTCTTCTTTGGGAGGGTGTACGAGCAGTACTTC,CASSFFFGRVYEQYF
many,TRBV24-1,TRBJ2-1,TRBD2,TGTGCCACCAGTAAACAACAGTCTAGCGGGATGGACAATGAGCAGTTCTTC,CATSKQQSSGMDNEQFF
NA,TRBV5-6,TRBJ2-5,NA,TGTGCCAGCAGCTTTTCCCTAGTAGCCGGGGTCAGCCAGGAGACCCAGTACTTC,CASSFSLVAGVSQETQYF
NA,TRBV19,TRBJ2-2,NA,TGTGCCAGTACCACATCGCACTTTTCCACCGGGGAGCTGTTTTTT,CASTTSHFSTGELFF
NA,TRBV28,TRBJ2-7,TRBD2,TGTGCCAGCAGTTTTCGCGGGACTAGCGGAACCTTCGAGCAGTACTTC,CASSFRGTSGTFEQYF
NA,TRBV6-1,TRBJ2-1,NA,TGTGCCAGCAGTGGGCTAGCCCTTAATGAGCAGTTCTTC,CASSGLALNEQFF
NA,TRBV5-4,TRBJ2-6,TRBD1,TGTGCCAGCAGCCAGACAGGGGGCTATGGGGCCAACGTCCTGACTTTC,CASSQTGGYGANVLTF
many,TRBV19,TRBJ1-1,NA,TGTGCCAGTAGTCAAGGGTTCGAAGCTTTCTTT,CASSQGFEAFF
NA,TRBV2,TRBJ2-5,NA,TGTGCCAGCAGTGTAGGCCTAGCGCAGGAGACCCAGTACTTC,CASSVGLAQETQYF
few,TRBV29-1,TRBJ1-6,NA,TGCAGCGTTGAAGATTTAGGTTCCCTCCACTTT,CSVEDLGSLHF
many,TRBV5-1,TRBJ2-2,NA,TGCGCCAGCAGCACGACAGTTTCCGGGGAGCTGTTTTTT,CASSTTVSGELFF
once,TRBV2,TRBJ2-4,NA,TGTGCCAGCTCAGCCCCCGGACAAGCAAACATTCAGTACTTC,CASSAPGQANIQYF
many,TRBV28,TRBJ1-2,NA,TGTGCCAGCAGTACAGGAGAATATGGCTACACCTTC,CASSTGEYGYTF
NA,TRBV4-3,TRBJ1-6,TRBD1,TGCGCCAGCAGCCAATTTGTTCCCCAAGGGACAGCCAATTCACCCCTCCACTTT,CASSQFVPQGTANSPLHF
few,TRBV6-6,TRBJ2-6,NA,TGTGCCAGCAGTCCCGAACATCCCACCTTCTCTGGGGCCAACGTCCTGACTTTC,CASSPEHPTFSGANVLTF
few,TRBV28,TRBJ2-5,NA,TGTGCCACCGAGGGGGTACTCCAAGAGACCCAGTACTTC,CATEGVLQETQYF
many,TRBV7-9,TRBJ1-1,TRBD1,TGTGCCAGCAGCTTACAGGGGGGGAGCACTGAAGCTTTCTTT,CASSLQGGSTEAFF
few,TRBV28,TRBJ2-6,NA,TGTGCCAGCAGTCCCCCTCCAGGGTCTGGGGCCAACGTCCTGACTTTC,CASSPPPGSGANVLTF
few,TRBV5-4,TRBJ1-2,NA,TGTGCCAGCAGCTTGTATTCAGGGGACTATGGCTACACCTTC,CASSLYSGDYGYTF
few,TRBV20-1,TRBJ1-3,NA,TGCAGTGCCTTCGCTTCCCCGGACAGTGGAAACACCATATATTTT,CSAFASPDSGNTIYF
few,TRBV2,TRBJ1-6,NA,TGTGCCAGCAGGGACGGACAGACCTATAATTCACCCCTCCACTTT,CASRDGQTYNSPLHF
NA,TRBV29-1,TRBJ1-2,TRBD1,TGCAGCGTTGCGGGACAGGTTATCTATGGCTACACCTTC,CSVAGQVIYGYTF
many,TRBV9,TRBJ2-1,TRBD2,TGTGCCAGCAGCGTAGTCCCTAGCGGGAGGGCCGATGAGCAGTTCTTC,CASSVVPSGRADEQFF
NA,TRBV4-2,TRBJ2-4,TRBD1,TGTGCCAGCAGCCAAGCTGCACCGGGACAGGGGGTAAACATTCAGTACTTC,CASSQAAPGQGVNIQYF
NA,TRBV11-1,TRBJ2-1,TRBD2,TGTGCCAGCAGCTTAGGCGGGACTAGTGGAAAACCTAGCTCCTACAATGAGCAGTTCTTC,CASSLGGTSGKPSSYNEQFF
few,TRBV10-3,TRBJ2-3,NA,TGTGCCATCAATCAGGATATCAGCACAGATACGCAGTATTTT,CAINQDISTDTQYF
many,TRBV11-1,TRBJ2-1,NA,TGTGCCAGCAGCCCGGACCCAGGGCCACTGTCCGAGCAGTTCTTC,CASSPDPGPLSEQFF
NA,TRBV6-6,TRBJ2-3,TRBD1,TGTGCCAGCAGTCGGCACCAGGGGACAGGGAGCACAGATACGCAGTATTTT,CASSRHQGTGSTDTQYF
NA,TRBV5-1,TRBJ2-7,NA,TGCGCCAGCAGTTTGGAGGCAGGGGCCTCGGGCTCCTACGAGCAGTACTTC,CASSLEAGASGSYEQYF
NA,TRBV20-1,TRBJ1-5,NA,TGCAGTGCTATTGGGGAGCCCTGGGAGCAGCCCCAGCATTTT,CSAIGEPWEQPQHF
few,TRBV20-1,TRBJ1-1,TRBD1,TGCAGTGCTCCTATTATGACAGGGGCGAGTGAAGCTTTCTTT,CSAPIMTGASEAFF
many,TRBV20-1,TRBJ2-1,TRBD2,TGCAGTGCTAGACGGACTAGCGGAAAGTACTCCTACAATGAGCAGTTCTTC,CSARRTSGKYSYNEQFF
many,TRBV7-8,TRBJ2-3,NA,TGTGCCAGCAGCCCCACGGGAGATACGCAGTATTTT,CASSPTGDTQYF
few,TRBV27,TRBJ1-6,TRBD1,TGTGCCAGCACCGACAGGGGGATAGGTTCACCCCTCCACTTT,CASTDRGIGSPLHF
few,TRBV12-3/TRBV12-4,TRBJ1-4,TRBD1,TGTGCCAGCAGTTTAGGGACAGGGGGAGGTGAAAAACTGTTTTTT,CASSLGTGGGEKLFF
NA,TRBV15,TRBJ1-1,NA,TGTGCCACCAGCAGAGATGGGCGGAACACTGAAGCTTTCTTT,CATSRDGRNTEAFF
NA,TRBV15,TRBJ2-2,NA,TGTGCCACCAGCAGAGGGGGGACCGGGGAGCTGTTTTTT,CATSRGGTGELFF
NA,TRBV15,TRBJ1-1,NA,TGTGCCACCAGCGCACAGGGAAGGACTGAAGCTTTCTTT,CATSAQGRTEAFF
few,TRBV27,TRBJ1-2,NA,TGTGCCAGCAGTCCCTCTGTGGGAGAGGGTTCTGGCTACACCTTC,CASSPSVGEGSGYTF
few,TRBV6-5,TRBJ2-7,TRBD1,TGTGCCAGCAGTTACAGAACAGGGGGTCTTGTGCAGTACTTC,CASSYRTGGLVQYF
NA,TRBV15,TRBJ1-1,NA,TGTGCCACCAGCAGTGGTCGGGGAATAACGGCTTTCTTT,CATSSGRGITAFF
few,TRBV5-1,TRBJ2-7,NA,TGCGCCAGCAGCTTGGGGTGGCAGGGCTTCTCCTACGAGCAGTACTTC,CASSLGWQGFSYEQYF
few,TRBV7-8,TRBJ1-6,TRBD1,TGTGCCAGCAACGACCGGGACAGCTATAATTCACCCCTCCACTTT,CASNDRDSYNSPLHF
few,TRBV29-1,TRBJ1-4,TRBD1,TGCAGCGCCCCGATACAGGGGACTAATGAAAAACTGTTTTTT,CSAPIQGTNEKLFF
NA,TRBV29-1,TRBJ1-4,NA,TGCAGCGCCTCCTCATCTAATGAAAAACTGTTTTTT,CSASSSNEKLFF
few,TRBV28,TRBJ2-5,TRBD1,TGTGCCAGCAGCTTATTCGGGACAGGGGGCATGGAGACCCAGTACTTC,CASSLFGTGGMETQYF
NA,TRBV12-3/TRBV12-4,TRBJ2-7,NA,TGTGCCAGCGGTAAACAGACTACCTACGAGCAGTACTTC,CASGKQTTYEQYF
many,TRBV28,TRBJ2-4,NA,TGTGCCAGCAGTCCGGTTGAGTCGGCCAAAAACATTCAGTACTTC,CASSPVESAKNIQYF
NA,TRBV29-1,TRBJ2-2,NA,TGCAGCGCTGGGACTGCGAATCCCGCGAACACCGGGGAGCTGTTTTTT,CSAGTANPANTGELFF
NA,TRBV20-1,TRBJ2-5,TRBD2,TGCAGTGCAAACCCGACTAGCGGGAGGGCGGAGACCCAGTACTTC,CSANPTSGRAETQYF
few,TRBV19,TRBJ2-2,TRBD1,TGTGCCAGTAGTAGCAGGGGGACCGGGGAGCTGTTTTTT,CASSSRGTGELFF
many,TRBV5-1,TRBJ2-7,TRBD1,TGCGCCAGCAGCTTAACAGGGGGCACCGACGAGCAGTACTTC,CASSLTGGTDEQYF
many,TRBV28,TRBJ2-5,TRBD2,TGTGCCAGCAGCCCCACTAGCGGGAGGTTCCAAGAGACCCAGTACTTC,CASSPTSGRFQETQYF
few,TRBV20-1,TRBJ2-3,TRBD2,TGCAGTGCAATGGGAGGGATGACTAGCACAGATACGCAGTATTTT,CSAMGGMTSTDTQYF
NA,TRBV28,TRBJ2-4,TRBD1,TGTGCCAGCAGTCCGGGACAGAATGGAAACATTCAGTACTTC,CASSPGQNGNIQYF
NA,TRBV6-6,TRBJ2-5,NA,TGTGCCAGCAGTCCGGAGGCAGGTCCGTTTCAAGAGACCCAGTACTTC,CASSPEAGPFQETQYF